This TCR beta chain was sequenced for a study of blood T cell repertoires in COVID-19. About the research overall: Samples came from the United States, Italy and Spain, spanning acute and convalescent COVID-19. T cells, B-cell-depleted T cells, or PBMCs provided the cDNA or gDNA that served as material.

Authors' methods: It was from reference gene primer amplification that nucleated cell counts were estimated. Some clones are missing from TCRdb's copy, which holds only in-frame ones; the method was immunoSEQ multiplex PCR. D and trimming were read from the DNA, whereas the V and J calls and clone size are those reported in that table. The sample includes a few hundred thousand clones, about nine tenths of them seen just once. With 1 base removed from V and 5 bases from J, the gap between germline ends came to 11 bases. CDR3 length equals 14 residues. Germline-derived CDR1 and CDR2 are SGHVS and FQNEAQ.

The sequence was obtained from a middle-aged woman who had recovered from COVID-19. The chain recombines TRBV7-8 with TRBJ1-1, with D perhaps matching TRBD1 (5 bases). The sequencing input was peripheral blood. CDR3 protein: CASSLEGIRTEAFF. The CDR3 nucleotides are TGTGCCAGCAGCTTAGAGGGGATCAGAACTGAAGCTTTCTTT.